A single sample is the source of the 25 T cell receptor beta chains below, sequenced in a study of cytomegalovirus exposure and HLA in healthy donors. The primer mix had 60 Vbeta and 13 Jbeta primers. Measured with immunoSEQ multiplex PCR; TCRdb has only the in-frame clones, and not every one. This table holds 160,000 or so clones, approximately 80% found once. The material sequenced was PBMCs. The receptors shown here come from a woman aged 18-35 years in good health and CMV-seropositive.

V gene TRBV5-5 combines with J gene TRBJ1-6, with D possibly TRBD1 on 5 matching bases. From germline, CDR1 is SGHKS and CDR2 YYEKEE (reference sequence). This CDR3 contains 14 residues. V was cut by 6 bases and J by 9 bases, with 16 bases left in between. The CDR3 reads CASNAWGGGSPLHF. The CDR3 nucleotides are TGTGCCAGCAACGCCTGGGGGGGAGGTTCACCCCTCCACTTT.

In nucleotides, the CDR3 is TGTGCCATCAGCCACGGTGGAGGGGCCGAGGATACGCAGTATTTT. Residues: CAISHGGGAEDTQYF. The chain uses TRBV10-3 and TRBJ2-3; D perhaps matches TRBD2 (6 bases). CDR1 and CDR2 (germline): ENHRY, SYGVKD. The V end was cut by 6 bases, the J end by 6 bases, with 19 bases between. The CDR3 has 15 amino acids.

This sequence joins TRBV11-2 and TRBJ2-3; 11 bases line up with TRBD2. The CDR3 loop spans 18 amino acids. J lost 1 base, V lost 5 bases, and 11 bases had no gene match. Per the germline V gene, CDR1 is SGHAT and CDR2 is FQNNGV. CDR3 sequence reads: CASSLRGVTSGGTDTQYF. The DNA of the CDR3 is TGTGCCAGCAGCCTGCGGGGAGTGACTAGCGGGGGCACAGATACGCAGTATTTT.

J is TRBJ2-1 and V is TRBV27; TRBD2 aligns across 13 bases. Germline V gives CDR1 MNHEY, CDR2 SMNVEV (reference sequence). The junction had 6 bases not matched to a gene; V was cut back by 6 bases and J by 4 bases. This CDR3 region has 16 residues. The DNA for the CDR3 is TGTGCCAGCAGGTTGGGGACTAGCGGGGAATACAATGAGCAGTTCTTC. It translates to CASRLGTSGEYNEQFF.

This clone was recorded once. The chain uses TRBV10-2 and TRBJ2-7, with 9 nucleotides matching TRBD1. This CDR3 has 16 residues. Germline CDR1 WSHSY, CDR2 SAAADI. The V gene end was trimmed by 2 bases and the J gene end by 5 bases; junction bases not matched to a gene: 10. CDR3 protein: CASSEPTQGAPNEQYF. DNA of the CDR3: TGCGCCAGCAGTGAGCCCACACAGGGGGCCCCAAACGAGCAGTACTTC.

The chain carries TRBV7-9 and TRBJ2-7; D unresolved. The CDR3 contains 13 residues. Germline CDR1 and CDR2: SEHNR and FQNEAQ (reference sequence). V was cut by 1 base and J by 5 bases, with 9 bases left in between. The CDR3 sequence is CASSLGIENEQYF. CDR3 DNA: TGTGCCAGCAGCTTAGGAATCGAGAACGAGCAGTACTTC.

This clone was seen a handful of times. V and J are TRBV5-1 and TRBJ1-3; tentative D call: TRBD1 (5 bases). This CDR3 contains 11 residues. Per germline, CDR1 SGHRS and CDR2 YFSETQ. V shed 8 bases and J shed 6 bases, with 9 bases lying between them. CDR3 in amino acids: CASQGTNTIYF. The CDR3 region has the DNA TGCGCCAGTCAGGGAACAAACACCATATATTTT.

CDR3 sequence reads: CASSSGTSRTDTQYF. The CDR3 DNA is TGTGCCAGCAGCTCCGGGACTAGCCGCACAGATACGCAGTATTTT. This rearrangement joins TRBV5-8 to TRBJ2-3; 9 bases map to TRBD2. This CDR3 spans 15 amino acids. V lost 3 bases and J lost 1; bases outside the gene matches: 3. Germline assignment: CDR1 SGHTS and CDR2 YDEGEE.

To note about this clone: Relative to the germline gene, one junction end is altered; a read error may explain this. The chain recombines TRBV7-9 with TRBJ1-1; D ambiguous. This CDR3 region has 14 residues. The germline CDR1 and CDR2 sequences are SEHNR and FQNEAQ (reference sequence). The CDR3 DNA reads as TGTTCCAGCAGCTTATCCGTGAGGAACACTGAAGCTTTCTTT. This gives the protein CSSSLSVRNTEAFF.

The chain has TRBV4-3 and TRBJ2-1; 9 bases agree with TRBD2. Unmatched junction bases numbered 11, after V lost 1 base and J lost 10 bases. Germline V gene lookup returns CDR1 LGHNA and CDR2 YSLEER. CDR3 length: 16 residues. DNA for the CDR3: TGCGCCAGCAGCCAAGGAGGCGGGGGGGCCCTCGGAGAGCAGTTCTTC. Its translation is CASSQGGGGALGEQFF.

The CDR3 reads CASSSPGTGGVRAKNIQYF. CDR3 bases: TGTGCCAGCAGCTCCCCCGGGACAGGCGGGGTGAGGGCCAAAAACATTCAGTACTTC. The chain couples TRBV7-2 to TRBJ2-4; the match to TRBD1 covers 8 bases. Germline V gene lookup returns CDR1 SGHTA and CDR2 FQGNSA. V shed 4 bases and J 1 base; nucleotides not matched to a gene: 15. This CDR3 comprises 19 residues.

This clone was counted a single time. The V and J genes are TRBV7-9 and TRBJ1-1, with unresolved D. The CDR3 sequence is 14 residues long. Germline lookup yields CDR1 SEHNR and CDR2 FQNEAQ (reference sequence). The ends were cut back, 5 bases at V and 1 base at J, with 11 bases in the middle. The DNA for the CDR3 is TGTGCCAGCAGCCTGTACAGTGGGAACACTGAAGCTTTCTTT. Translated, it gives CASSLYSGNTEAFF.

The V gene is TRBV6-5, the J gene TRBJ1-2, with D tentatively TRBD1 (6 bases). Trimming removed 6 bases at V and 6 bases at J, with 20 bases between. Germline assignment: CDR1 MNHEY and CDR2 SVGAGI. The CDR3 runs to 15 residues. CDR3 residues: CASRRKPRGADGYTF. Here the CDR3 DNA reads TGTGCCAGCAGAAGGAAGCCCAGGGGCGCGGATGGCTACACCTTC.

The chain uses TRBV2 and TRBJ1-1; D remains unclear. This CDR3 has 12 residues. Germline CDR1 is SNHLY and CDR2 is FYNNEI. V was pared by 7 bases and J by 6 bases, with 12 bases between. Written as DNA, the CDR3 is TGTGCCAGCAAAAGGGAGTTCGCTGAAGCTTTCTTT. Its protein product is CASKREFAEAFF.

This clone occurred a few times. This chain joins TRBV7-3 and TRBJ2-3; the match to TRBD2 covers 16 bases. CDR1 and CDR2 from the germline V gene are SGHTA and FQGTGA. Trimming cost V 5 bases and J 4 bases; bases outside gene matches: 15. The CDR3 spans 20 residues. Here the CDR3 DNA reads TGTGCCAGCAGCCAGACGGGACTAGCGGGGGGGCCGCGTGGTGCAGATACGCAGTATTTT. Translating gives CASSQTGLAGGPRGADTQYF.

This clone was picked up a small number of times. The chain has TRBV4-2 and TRBJ1-5; D remains unclear. The germline CDR1 and CDR2 sequences are LGHNA and YNFKEQ. Trimming took off 0 bases at V and 6 bases at J, with 6 bases between the two ends. The CDR3 contains 13 residues. The CDR3 here is CASSQDLSQPQHF. The CDR3 DNA reads as TGTGCCAGCAGCCAAGATCTGTCTCAGCCCCAGCATTTT.

The chain has TRBV7-9 and TRBJ2-7; D unclear. The CDR3 is 12 amino acids. Germline CDR1 is SEHNR and CDR2 is FQNEAQ (reference sequence). V was pared by 1 base and J by 7 bases, with 8 bases between. CDR3 amino acids: CASSLELWEQYF. CDR3 DNA sequence: TGTGCCAGCAGCTTAGAGCTTTGGGAGCAGTACTTC. The full variable domain, in which reference TRBV7-9 and TRBJ2-7 provide the parts outside the CDR3, is DTGVSQNPRHKITKRGQNVTFRCDPISEHNRLYWYRQTLGQGPEFLTYFQNEAQLEKSRLLSDRFSAERPKGSFSTLEIQRTEQGDSAMYLCASSLELWEQYFGPGTRLTVT.

The chain has TRBV19 and TRBJ1-4, with D possibly matching TRBD1 (5 bases). The CDR3 is made up of 14 amino acids. Germline V gene lookup returns CDR1 LNHDA and CDR2 SQIVND (reference sequence). V was clipped by 7 bases and J by 8 bases, with 17 bases between them. In DNA, the CDR3 is TGTGCCAGTAAGGTCCGCAGGGATGGGGAAAAACTGTTTTTT. This codes for CASKVRRDGEKLFF.

This clone was seen a handful of times. The CDR3 region is CASSQAQTGYGGYTF. CDR3 DNA sequence: TGCGCCAGCAGCCAAGCCCAGACAGGATATGGCGGCTACACCTTC. This chain connects TRBV4-1 to TRBJ1-2, with D perhaps matching TRBD1 (6 bases). Trimming took off 1 base at V and 8 bases at J, with 17 bases between the two ends. CDR3 size: 15 residues. CDR1 and CDR2 (germline): MGHRA, YSYEKL.

CDR3 DNA: TGTGCCAGTGCCTCAGGGGTGAGAACTGAAGCTTTCTTT. As protein: CASASGVRTEAFF. This chain uses TRBV19 with TRBJ1-1, with TRBD1 as a possible D gene (6 bases). The V end was cut by 8 bases, the J end by 5 bases, with 15 bases between. The CDR3 sequence is 13 residues long. Germline values: CDR1 LNHDA, CDR2 SQIVND (reference sequence).

This chain joins TRBV30 and TRBJ2-7; TRBD1 matches 8 bases. V lost 1 base and J lost 7; bases outside the gene matches: 3. Germline CDR1 reads GTSNPN; CDR2 reads SVGIG (reference sequence). The CDR3 totals 12 residues. CDR3 residues: CAWSAWDREQYF. In DNA, the CDR3 is TGTGCCTGGAGTGCTTGGGACAGGGAGCAGTACTTC. The variable domain in full, completed from reference TRBV30 and TRBJ2-7, reads SQTIHQWPATLVQPVGSPLSLECTVEGTSNPNLYWYRQAAGRGLQLLFYSVGIGQISSEVPQNLSASRPQDRQFILSSKKLLLSDSGFYLCAWSAWDREQYFGPGTRLTVT.

The CDR3 spells CASSTAGTAQETQYF. CDR3 bases: TGTGCCAGCAGCACCGCCGGGACAGCCCAAGAGACCCAGTACTTC. The rearrangement uses TRBV7-2 and TRBJ2-5; TRBD1 agrees at 7 bases. The CDR3 length is 15 residues. J gave up 1 base and V 5 bases, and 7 bases lay outside the gene matches. Germline V CDR1 and CDR2: SGHTA, FQGNSA.

The V call is TRBV9, the J call TRBJ1-1, with D maybe TRBD1 (5 bases). The CDR3 extends over 15 amino acids. The germline V and J ends were trimmed by 3 bases and 0 bases, with 12 bases remaining between them. Germline V gives CDR1 SGDLS, CDR2 YYNGEE. The CDR3 DNA sequence: TGTGCCAGCAGCGAACTGGGGGGACTGAACACTGAAGCTTTCTTT. Translation gives CASSELGGLNTEAFF. The entire variable domain, with the rest obtained from reference TRBV9 and TRBJ1-1, is as follows: DSGVTQTPKHLITATGQRVTLRCSPRSGDLSVYWYQQSLDQGLQFLIQYYNGEERAKGNILERFSAQQFPDLHSELNLSSLELGDSALYFCASSELGGLNTEAFFGQGTRLTVV.

This clone was observed once. V usage is TRBV19 and J usage is TRBJ1-4; 7 nucleotides agree with TRBD1. V shed 3 bases, J shed 0 bases, and the junction held 1 base outside the gene matches. The CDR3 sequence is 15 residues long. Per the germline V gene, CDR1 is LNHDA and CDR2 is SQIVND (reference sequence). The CDR3 is CASSIRGTTNEKLFF. In DNA form, the CDR3 reads TGTGCCAGTAGTATCAGGGGGACAACTAATGAAAAACTGTTTTTT.

V gene TRBV19 combines with J gene TRBJ2-4, with 8 bases that match TRBD1. CDR1 is LNHDA and CDR2 is SQIVND in the germline V gene (reference sequence). The J segment lost 4 bases and the V segment lost 5 bases, leaving 4 bases of the junction unmatched. The CDR3 length is 14 residues. CDR3 bases: TGTGCCAGTAGTCGAACAGGGGGGAAAAACATTCAGTACTTC. As protein: CASSRTGGKNIQYF.